The 30 T cell receptor beta chains presented below share a single source sample, sequenced in a study of cytomegalovirus exposure and HLA in healthy donors. The PCR made use of 60 Vbeta and 13 Jbeta primers. Sequenced by immunoSEQ multiplex PCR; TCRdb stores in-frame clones only, minus some. The data contain approximately 160,000 clones, roughly 80% of them singletons. The sequencing sample was made of PBMCs. Receptor source: a woman aged 45-65 years in good health and CMV-seropositive.

The V gene is TRBV30, the J gene TRBJ1-1; 7 positions match TRBD1. The CDR3 is 14 amino acids. Losses at the gene ends were 2 bases for V and 7 bases for J; bases not matched to a gene: 10. In germline, CDR1 is GTSNPN, CDR2 SVGIG (reference sequence). The CDR3 DNA reads as TGTGCCTGGAGTTCAGGGACAGCCACTCATGAAGCTTTCTTT. It specifies CAWSSGTATHEAFF.

The chain recombines TRBV28 with TRBJ1-3; D remains ambiguous. From germline, CDR1 is MDHEN and CDR2 SYDVKM. Trimming stripped 2 bases from V and 1 base from J, with 18 bases between. The CDR3 consists of 18 residues. The CDR3 coding sequence is TGTGCCAGCAGTTTACCCAAGAGTGTCGGGGAGTCTGGAAACACCATATATTTT. Protein product: CASSLPKSVGESGNTIYF.

This sequence joins TRBV7-2 and TRBJ2-7, with D tentatively TRBD2 (6 bases). V was cut by 5 bases and J by 7 bases, with 9 bases left in between. The CDR3 has 11 amino acids. Germline loops: CDR1 SGHTA, CDR2 FQGNSA. In DNA form, the CDR3 reads TGTGCCAGCAGCCTGGCGGGGGAGCAGTACTTC. Residues: CASSLAGEQYF. Drawing the rest from reference TRBV7-2 and TRBJ2-7, the complete variable domain is GAGVSQSPSNKVTEKGKDVELRCDPISGHTALYWYRQSLGQGLEFLIYFQGNSAPDKSGLPSDRFSAERTGGSVSTLTIQRTQQEDSAVYLCASSLAGEQYFGPGTRLTVT.

The chain couples TRBV7-2 to TRBJ2-1; maybe TRBD2 (6 bases). There are 15 residues in the CDR3. Germline V lookup: CDR1 SGHTA, CDR2 FQGNSA. Deletions cut 5 bases from V and 4 bases from J, with 15 bases between. The CDR3 protein is CASSPQGGEYNEQFF. The CDR3 region has the DNA TGTGCCAGCAGCCCCCAAGGCGGGGAGTACAATGAGCAGTTCTTC.

This chain joins TRBV28 and TRBJ1-2; TRBD1 agrees at 9 bases. Trimming removed 8 bases from V and 6 bases from J; junction bases left unmatched: 4. Germline loops: CDR1 MDHEN, CDR2 SYDVKM. This CDR3 has 12 residues. The CDR3 DNA sequence: TGTGCCAGCCGCACAGGGGGCCATGGCTACACCTTC. Its protein is CASRTGGHGYTF.

The chain joins TRBV9 to TRBJ1-1; TRBD1 is a possible D gene (5 bases). The CDR3 extends over 14 amino acids. Per germline, CDR1 SGDLS and CDR2 YYNGEE. The germline V and J ends were trimmed by 2 bases and 5 bases, with 13 bases remaining between them. CDR3 amino acids: CASSVGGSPTEAFF. The CDR3 DNA follows: TGTGCCAGCAGCGTCGGGGGAAGTCCGACTGAAGCTTTCTTT. Full variable domain (outside the CDR3, taken from reference TRBV9 and TRBJ1-1): DSGVTQTPKHLITATGQRVTLRCSPRSGDLSVYWYQQSLDQGLQFLIQYYNGEERAKGNILERFSAQQFPDLHSELNLSSLELGDSALYFCASSVGGSPTEAFFGQGTRLTVV.

This clone was recorded only once. J is TRBJ1-1 and V is TRBV11-2, with 9 bases lining up with TRBD1. The J segment lost 7 bases and the V segment lost 3 bases, leaving 6 bases of the junction unmatched. The V gene's germline CDR1 is SGHAT and CDR2 FQNNGV. This CDR3 region has 14 residues. The CDR3 reads CASSFTGGAGEAFF. CDR3 in DNA: TGTGCCAGCAGCTTCACAGGGGGCGCCGGTGAAGCTTTCTTT.

This clone occurred once. The chain has TRBV25-1 and TRBJ1-1; D possibly corresponds to TRBD1 (6 bases). V was shortened by 5 bases and J by 4 bases, with 23 bases between the two germline ends. This CDR3 is built from 17 residues. Germline loops: CDR1 MGHDK, CDR2 SYGVNS. CDR3 in DNA: TGTGCCAGCAGTCAGACGGGGGGCTTGGTGTGGGGCACTGAAGCTTTCTTT. Translated: CASSQTGGLVWGTEAFF.

This chain connects TRBV5-1 to TRBJ2-2; weak D call: TRBD2 (7 bases). With 7 bases removed from V and 1 base from J, the gap between germline ends came to 14 bases. The CDR3 covers 15 residues. The germline gives CDR1 SGHRS, CDR2 YFSETQ. CDR3 residues: CASQKGGENTGELFF. CDR3 in DNA: TGCGCCAGCCAAAAGGGGGGGGAGAACACCGGGGAGCTGTTTTTT.

V is TRBV29-1 and J is TRBJ1-2; D is unresolved. Between the trimmed V and J ends, which lost 1 base and 8 bases, there was a span of 11 bases. The germline V gene has CDR1 SQVTM and CDR2 ANQGSEA. This CDR3 contains 12 residues. DNA for the CDR3: TGCAGCGTTGAAGGGCAGGATGACGGCTACACCTTC. This translates into CSVEGQDDGYTF. Looking up the rest from reference TRBV29-1 and TRBJ1-2 gives the full variable domain: SAVISQKPSRDICQRGTSLTIQCQVDSQVTMMFWYRQQPGQSLTLIATANQGSEATYESGFVIDKFPISRPNLTFSTLTVSNMSPEDSSIYLCSVEGQDDGYTFGSGTRLTVV.

The count of this clone is one. The chain carries TRBV19 and TRBJ2-1, with D perhaps matching TRBD2 (7 bases). With 6 bases removed from V and 6 bases from J, the gap between germline ends came to 18 bases. The germline V gene encodes CDR1 LNHDA and CDR2 SQIVND (reference sequence). The CDR3 covers 15 residues. CDR3 sequence reads: CASRPRPGGGNEQFF. The CDR3 coding sequence is TGTGCCAGTAGACCCCGGCCGGGGGGCGGCAATGAGCAGTTCTTC. The whole variable domain, filled in from reference TRBV19 and TRBJ2-1, reads DGGITQSPKYLFRKEGQNVTLSCEQNLNHDAMYWYRQDPGQGLRLIYYSQIVNDFQKGDIAEGYSVSREKKESFPLTVTSAQKNPTAFYLCASRPRPGGGNEQFFGPGTRLTVL.

The rearrangement links TRBV29-1 to TRBJ1-3, with D possibly TRBD1 on 5 matching bases. V lost 8 bases and J lost 4, with 12 bases in between. CDR1 SQVTM and CDR2 ANQGSEA come from the germline V gene. CDR3 length: 12 residues. CDR3 region: CSSVGPGNTIYF. The DNA of the CDR3 is TGCAGCTCTGTGGGGCCCGGAAACACCATATATTTT.

The V and J genes are TRBV28 and TRBJ1-3, with 7 bases fitting TRBD1. V dropped 5 bases and J dropped 0; count of bases not matched to a gene: 13. The length of the CDR3 is 18 residues. Germline CDR1 MDHEN, CDR2 SYDVKM. The CDR3 reads CASSPPRGQRDSGNTIYF. The CDR3 DNA reads TGTGCCAGCAGTCCCCCTCGGGGACAGCGAGACTCTGGAAACACCATATATTTT.

The chain is built from TRBV5-1 and TRBJ2-5; D might be TRBD1 (5 bases). V lost 2 bases and J lost 2, with 7 bases in between. CDR3 size: 13 residues. CDR1 SGHRS and CDR2 YFSETQ come from the germline V gene. CDR3 protein: CASSFQGQETQYF. The DNA of the CDR3 is TGCGCCAGCAGCTTCCAGGGTCAAGAGACCCAGTACTTC.

The chain links TRBV28 to TRBJ1-1; a possible D gene is TRBD1 (6 bases). Trimming left V 5 bases short and J 2 bases short, with 15 bases between. The CDR3 totals 15 residues. Looked up from germline, CDR1 is MDHEN and CDR2 is SYDVKM. The CDR3 reads CASSQHGTTNTEAFF. The CDR3 bases are TGTGCCAGCAGTCAACACGGGACAACTAACACTGAAGCTTTCTTT.

The chain recombines TRBV5-1 with TRBJ2-5; TRBD1 matches at 7 bases. This CDR3 is built from 15 residues. After removal of 4 bases from V and 5 bases from J, the junction contained 11 bases not matched to a gene. Germline CDR1 reads SGHRS; CDR2 reads YFSETQ. CDR3 sequence reads: CASSRRTGQAETQYF. The DNA for the CDR3 is TGCGCCAGCAGCAGAAGGACAGGTCAGGCGGAGACCCAGTACTTC. Looking up the rest from reference TRBV5-1 and TRBJ2-5 gives the full variable domain: KAGVTQTPRYLIKTRGQQVTLSCSPISGHRSVSWYQQTPGQGLQFLFEYFSETQRNKGNFPGRFSGRQFSNSRSEMNVSTLELGDSALYLCASSRRTGQAETQYFGPGTRLLVL.

V gene TRBV15 combines with J gene TRBJ2-7; D might be TRBD1 (8 bases). The CDR3 contains 14 residues. Germline V gene lookup returns CDR1 LNHNV and CDR2 YYDKDF (reference sequence). V lost 1 base and J 6 bases, leaving 13 bases between the germline ends. The CDR3 bases are TGTGCCACCAGCAGAGGGACAGGGAGGGGCGAGCAGTACTTC. Its translation: CATSRGTGRGEQYF.

The genes are TRBV29-1 and TRBJ1-1, with D maybe TRBD1 (6 bases). The CDR3 is made up of 13 amino acids. Trimming removed 7 bases at V and 1 base at J, with 13 bases between. Germline V gene lookup returns CDR1 SQVTM and CDR2 ANQGSEA. CDR3 nucleotide sequence: TGCAGCGGCGGACAGACCGCGAACACTGAAGCTTTCTTT. Its translation: CSGGQTANTEAFF.

The J gene is TRBJ1-5, the V gene TRBV2; TRBD1 matches at 7 bases. Germline-derived CDR1 and CDR2 are SNHLY and FYNNEI. The J segment lost 5 bases and the V segment lost 6 bases, leaving 7 bases of the junction unmatched. The CDR3 sequence is 14 residues long. The CDR3 nucleotides read TGTGCCAGCAGCCTACAGGGGTCAGATCAGCCCCAGCATTTT. Its translation: CASSLQGSDQPQHF.

Only one count was recorded for this clone. The chain joins TRBV5-1 to TRBJ2-7, with 8 bases identical to TRBD1. Germline-derived CDR1 and CDR2 are SGHRS and YFSETQ. With 3 bases clipped from V and 0 bases from J, the junction kept 5 bases outside the gene matches. This CDR3 spans 15 amino acids. This chain's CDR3 is CASSSTGDSSYEQYF. CDR3 bases: TGCGCCAGCAGCTCGACAGGGGACAGCTCCTACGAGCAGTACTTC.

The chain links TRBV30 to TRBJ1-3; unclear D gene. Germline loops: CDR1 GTSNPN, CDR2 SVGIG (reference sequence). There are 12 residues in the CDR3. V lost 0 bases and J 4 bases, leaving 4 bases between the germline ends. CDR3 loop: CAWSVRGNTIYF. The CDR3 DNA reads as TGTGCCTGGAGTGTGCGGGGAAACACCATATATTTT.

The chain recombines TRBV7-9 with TRBJ1-1, with 8 bases that match TRBD1. The junction had 2 bases not matched to a gene; V was cut back by 4 bases and J by 1 base. Per germline, CDR1 SEHNR and CDR2 FQNEAQ (reference sequence). The CDR3 sequence is 14 residues long. CDR3 nucleotides: TGTGCCAGCAGCTACGGGACAGGGAACACTGAAGCTTTCTTT. It encodes CASSYGTGNTEAFF.

The chain recombines TRBV7-9 with TRBJ2-5; 8 positions match TRBD2. Trimming cost V 6 bases and J 5 bases; bases outside gene matches: 11. Germline CDR1 SEHNR, CDR2 FQNEAQ (reference sequence). The CDR3 sequence is 15 residues long. CDR3 protein: CASRPGAGVRETQYF. In DNA, the CDR3 is TGTGCCAGCAGGCCAGGAGCGGGAGTACGCGAGACCCAGTACTTC. The full variable domain, with the rest looked up from reference TRBV7-9 and TRBJ2-5, is DTGVSQNPRHKITKRGQNVTFRCDPISEHNRLYWYRQTLGQGPEFLTYFQNEAQLEKSRLLSDRFSAERPKGSFSTLEIQRTEQGDSAMYLCASRPGAGVRETQYFGPGTRLLVL.

This clone is a singleton in its sample. J is TRBJ1-5 and V is TRBV18, with D hard to call. V was cut by 3 bases and J by 0 bases, with 9 bases left in between. The germline V gene has CDR1 KGHSH and CDR2 LQKENI. The CDR3 consists of 15 residues. DNA for the CDR3: TGTGCCAGCTCACCCGAACGGGTTAGCAATCAGCCCCAGCATTTT. This translates into CASSPERVSNQPQHF.

The chain links TRBV19 to TRBJ2-1, with D possibly being TRBD1 (5 bases). Deletions cut 4 bases from V and 8 bases from J, with 15 bases between. The CDR3 extends over 14 amino acids. Germline V gene data show CDR1 as LNHDA and CDR2 as SQIVND (reference sequence). CDR3 region: CASSTDRTGDEQFF. The DNA of the CDR3 is TGTGCCAGTAGTACCGACAGAACGGGCGATGAGCAGTTCTTC.

This clone has a single count. The CDR3 region is CASSFAVSDTEAFF. In nucleotides, the CDR3 is TGTGCCAGCAGTTTCGCCGTGTCAGACACTGAAGCTTTCTTT. This sequence joins TRBV28 and TRBJ1-1; D gene ambiguous. This CDR3 is 14 amino acids long. V gave up 3 bases and J gave up 3 bases, with 11 bases separating them. Germline CDR1 reads MDHEN; CDR2 reads SYDVKM.

This chain uses TRBV5-1 with TRBJ2-7; D possibly corresponds to TRBD2 (7 bases). CDR1 is SGHRS, CDR2 YFSETQ, per germline. V shed 4 bases and J shed 2 bases, with 19 bases lying between them. The CDR3 runs to 16 residues. CDR3 loop: CASSPQGGANTYEQYF. Here the CDR3 DNA reads TGCGCCAGCAGCCCCCAAGGGGGGGCGAATACCTACGAGCAGTACTTC. The variable domain in full, completed from reference TRBV5-1 and TRBJ2-7, reads KAGVTQTPRYLIKTRGQQVTLSCSPISGHRSVSWYQQTPGQGLQFLFEYFSETQRNKGNFPGRFSGRQFSNSRSEMNVSTLELGDSALYLCASSPQGGANTYEQYFGPGTRLTVT.

The V gene is TRBV21-1, the J gene TRBJ1-6; whether TRBD1, the table's D call, matches the DNA was not checked. TRBV21-1 is shown as a pseudogene. The CDR3 loop spans 19 amino acids. The CDR3 nucleotides are TGTGCCAGCAGCACAACCGCGGTTTCCGGGACAGGGGGAGTTTCACCCCTCCACTTT. Protein: CASSTTAVSGTGGVSPLHF.

The genes are TRBV5-1 and TRBJ2-7; tentatively, D is TRBD2 (5 bases). The V end lost 3 bases, the J end lost 1 base, and 11 bases lay between the germline ends. Germline loops: CDR1 SGHRS, CDR2 YFSETQ. The CDR3 is made up of 14 amino acids. As DNA, the CDR3 is TGCGCCAGCAGCTCGACGACGGGATCCTACGAGCAGTACTTC. It is translated as CASSSTTGSYEQYF.

The CDR3 reads CASSINRDRGTYEQYF. The CDR3 nucleotides read TGTGCCAGTAGTATAAATCGGGACAGGGGCACCTACGAGCAGTACTTC. V usage is TRBV19 and J usage is TRBJ2-7, with 10 positions matching TRBD1. The V gene's germline CDR1 is LNHDA and CDR2 SQIVND (reference sequence). This CDR3 region has 16 residues. V gave up 2 bases and J gave up 2 bases; unmatched junction bases: 6.